A single sample gave rise to the 3 T cell receptor beta chains below, sequenced in a study of T-cell reconstitution after alpha-beta-depleted transplantation in children. A TCRbeta library incorporating unique molecular identifiers was prepared. TCRdb ran MiXCR on the PCR reads and lists one entry per CDR3 protein. The sample has about 440,000 distinct CDR3 sequences, over 40% seen once. The sample in question was PBMCs, obtained before TCRalphabeta/CD19-depleted stem cell transplant. These receptors were collected from a girl aged 2-10 years with aplastic anemia, due to receive a stem cell transplant.

The gene calls are TRBV5-1 and TRBJ2-1; D is undetermined. CDR1 SGHRS and CDR2 YFSETQ come from the germline V gene. This CDR3 spans 13 amino acids. Trimming removed 3 bases at V and 2 bases at J, with 6 bases between. This CDR3 reads CASSSLAYNEQFF. CDR3 bases: TGCGCCAGCAGCTCCTTAGCCTACAATGAGCAGTTCTTC. Variable domain in full (rest from reference TRBV5-1 and TRBJ2-1): KAGVTQTPRYLIKTRGQQVTLSCSPISGHRSVSWYQQTPGQGLQFLFEYFSETQRNKGNFPGRFSGRQFSNSRSEMNVSTLELGDSALYLCASSSLAYNEQFFGPGTRLTVL.

This sequence joins TRBV20-1 and TRBJ2-7; D gene uncertain. Trimming shortened V by 5 bases and J by 2 bases, and 7 bases separated the two germline ends. The CDR3 spans 11 residues. Germline V CDR1 and CDR2: DFQATT, SNEGSKA (reference sequence). The DNA of the CDR3 is TGCAGTGCTTCCTCCCCCTACGAGCAGTACTTC. This codes for CSASSPYEQYF.

V usage is TRBV28 and J usage is TRBJ2-7; possibly TRBD2 for D (5 bases). This CDR3 comprises 15 residues. Per germline, CDR1 MDHEN and CDR2 SYDVKM. V shed 2 bases and J shed 2 bases, with 13 bases lying between them. This CDR3 is CASSLLGIQTYEQYF. CDR3 bases: TGTGCCAGCAGTTTACTCGGGATTCAAACCTACGAGCAGTACTTC. Filled out from reference TRBV28 and TRBJ2-7, the complete variable domain reads DVKVTQSSRYLVKRTGEKVFLECVQDMDHENMFWYRQDPGLGLRLIYFSYDVKMKEKGDIPEGYSVSREKKERFSLILESASTNQTSMYLCASSLLGIQTYEQYFGPGTRLTVT.